This is a list of T cell receptor beta chains from one sample in a study of CD8 T cells in ankylosing spondylitis. From the 5' RACE reads, TCRdb called clonotypes with MiXCR, one entry per CDR3 protein. The sample yields around 39,000 distinct CDR3 sequences, roughly 11% seen once. Sequenced: synovial fluid, either unsorted or a sorted T cell fraction (not recorded which). Receptors were obtained from a male donor with ankylosing spondylitis. The CDR3 runs from the conserved cysteine through the conserved F or W. The D gene is left open where the match is weak. The size of a clone is reported for some rows only, either as once, few or many, or as a class for expanded clones.

j_call d_call v_call clone_size cdr3_aa cdr3_nt
TRBJ2-1 TRBD2 TRBV19 NA CAIDSGSRGNEQFF TGTGCCATTGACAGCGGGAGCAGGGGCAATGAGCAGTTCTTC
TRBJ2-1 NA TRBV27 NA CASSLLSGFYEQFF TGTGCCAGCAGTTTATTATCCGGTTTTTATGAGCAGTTCTTC
TRBJ2-1 NA TRBV5-1 many CASSSEGTNEQFF TGCGCCAGCAGCTCCGAGGGCACTAATGAGCAGTTCTTC
TRBJ2-7 NA TRBV5-1 NA CASSWSSDSYEQYF TGCGCCAGCAGCTGGAGTTCGGACTCCTACGAGCAGTACTTC
TRBJ2-7 NA TRBV18 NA CASSPRGYGGQYF TGTGCCAGCTCACCACGCGGGTATGGGGGGCAGTACTTC
TRBJ2-2 NA TRBV4-3 many CASSQFFDGTGELFF TGCGCCAGCAGCCAGTTCTTCGACGGCACCGGGGAGCTGTTTTTT
TRBJ2-7 NA TRBV20-1 many CSARQGLSYEQYF TGCAGTGCTAGACAGGGCCTCTCCTACGAGCAGTACTTC
TRBJ2-3 TRBD1 TRBV29-1 many CSVRQGGTDTQYF TGCAGCGTAAGACAGGGGGGCACAGATACGCAGTATTTT
TRBJ2-3 TRBD2 TRBV7-6 many CASSLLVAGGLGTDTQYF TGTGCCAGCAGCTTACTTGTAGCGGGAGGGCTCGGCACAGATACGCAGTATTTT
TRBJ2-5 TRBD2 TRBV20-1 many CSAARPLAGYQETQYF TGCAGTGCCGCCCGCCCACTAGCGGGATACCAAGAGACCCAGTACTTC